This T cell receptor (beta chain) was documented in a study of shared clonotypes between healthy human individuals. For the study at large: Three men and two women, aged 18 to 49, were donors.

In this sample, this clone turned up many times. Produced via immunoSEQ multiplex PCR; TCRdb's table is partial and in-frame only. The data hold a few hundred thousand clones, with roughly 84% observed a single time. This clonotype was sampled from a man aged 18 to 29 in good health. The sequenced sample consisted of memory CD8+ T cells sorted from blood. Specified subset: CD45RO+ cells pooled with CCR7-negative TemRA cells.

CDR3 sequence reads: CASSPNGVHQPQHF. The CDR3 DNA reads TGTGCCAGCAGCCCAAACGGGGTTCATCAGCCCCAGCATTTT. This sequence joins TRBV6-6 and TRBJ1-5; D is ambiguous. The CDR3 runs 14 residues. Between the trimmed V and J ends, which lost 6 bases and 5 bases, there was a span of 14 bases. Germline V gene data show CDR1 as MNHNY and CDR2 as SVGAGI (reference sequence).